Below are 11 T cell receptor beta chains sequenced from a single sample in a study of T cells in tumors after PD-1 blockade (dated by TCRdb to 2018 to 2020). This specimen's time point label, per the study, means: before anti-PD-1 therapy. Receptors were amplified or captured by the immunoSEQ multiplex PCR assay. TCRdb carries this immuneACCESS record with in-frame sequences only. Its versions omit some clonotypes, under half of them owing to an unresolved V gene in the studies checked, with the rest unexplained. In this sample the table shows roughly 33,000 clones, roughly 73% of which occur a single time. Together, the top ten hold approximately 38% of the sample. Specimen: PBMCs, collected before anti-PD-1 treatment. The receptors were gathered from a human donor with basal cell carcinoma.

The chain employs TRBV21-1 and TRBJ2-7. TRBV21-1 has pseudogene status. CDR3 length: 15 amino acids. CDR3 protein: CASSKAKGSHYEQYF. In nucleotides, the CDR3 is TGTGCCAGCAGCAAAGCTAAAGGGTCACATTACGAGCAGTACTTC.

This clone came up once. The V gene is TRBV4-1, the J gene TRBJ1-4; D is unclear. CDR3 length: 16 residues. V was cut by 1 base and J by 0 bases, with 9 bases left in between. Germline V gene data show CDR1 as MGHRA and CDR2 as YSYEKL. This CDR3 is CASSQGSFATNEKLFF. CDR3 DNA: TGCGCCAGCAGCCAAGGGAGCTTTGCAACTAATGAAAAACTGTTTTTT.

A note on this clone: Germline is not matched at one junction end, which may reflect a read error. The genes are TRBV7-9 and TRBJ1-2; D unclear. The CDR3 runs 12 residues. Germline assignment: CDR1 SEHNR and CDR2 FQNEAQ (reference sequence). CDR3 sequence (DNA): TGTGCCAGCAGCCGGGAAGCGAGTGGCCACACCTTC. This gives the protein CASSREASGHTF.

This clone occurred a few times. The chain recombines TRBV18 with TRBJ1-4, with a tentative D call TRBD1 (5 bases). Germline values: CDR1 KGHSH, CDR2 LQKENI. Trimming shortened V by 2 bases and J by 8 bases, and 12 bases separated the two germline ends. CDR3 size: 14 residues. The CDR3 DNA follows: TGTGCCAGCTCACCAGGGACTGACCCCGAAAAACTGTTTTTT. Protein product: CASSPGTDPEKLFF.

This clone was found once. The chain recombines TRBV29-1 with TRBJ2-1; D unresolved. Trimming took 7 bases from V and 5 from J, leaving 6 bases between them. This CDR3 region has 10 residues. Germline V gene lookup returns CDR1 SQVTM and CDR2 ANQGSEA. CDR3 residues: CSASDNEQFF. In DNA, the CDR3 is TGCAGCGCATCAGACAATGAGCAGTTCTTC.

The gene calls are TRBV18 and TRBJ2-1; D possibly corresponds to TRBD1 (5 bases). Trimming removed 6 bases from V and 3 bases from J, with 9 bases in between. The CDR3 is 13 residues long. Germline-derived CDR1 and CDR2 are KGHSH and LQKENI. The chain's CDR3 is CASSPGIYNEQFF. The DNA for the CDR3 is TGTGCCAGCTCCCCAGGGATCTACAATGAGCAGTTCTTC.

The chain has TRBV5-1 and TRBJ2-3, with 16 nucleotides matching TRBD2. The germline V gene encodes CDR1 SGHRS and CDR2 YFSETQ. V was clipped by 4 bases and J by 3 bases; unmatched bases: 14. The CDR3 length is 20 residues. The CDR3 spells CASSGHSGLAGGPRTDTQYF. The CDR3, as DNA: TGCGCCAGCAGCGGTCACTCGGGACTAGCGGGAGGGCCACGAACAGATACGCAGTATTTT.

The rearrangement links TRBV27 to TRBJ2-7; the match to TRBD2 covers 9 bases. Germline V gene sequence: CDR1 MNHEY, CDR2 SMNVEV (reference sequence). J was trimmed by 0 bases and V by 3 bases; bases with no gene match: 0. The length of the CDR3 is 14 residues. In DNA form, the CDR3 reads TGTGCCAGCAGTTTTAGCGGGAGCTCCTACGAGCAGTACTTC. This translates into CASSFSGSSYEQYF.

The chain couples TRBV5-6 to TRBJ1-5; 7 nucleotides match TRBD1. V dropped 1 base and J dropped 0; count of bases not matched to a gene: 7. CDR1 SGHDT and CDR2 YYEEEE come from the germline V gene. The CDR3 runs to 17 residues. CDR3 sequence reads: CASSLWRGQYSNQPQHF. The CDR3 nucleotides read TGTGCCAGCAGCTTGTGGAGGGGGCAGTATAGCAATCAGCCCCAGCATTTT.

The chain recombines TRBV30 with TRBJ1-6; D is uncertain. Deletions cut 0 bases from V and 8 bases from J, with 11 bases between. This CDR3 spans 14 amino acids. Germline CDR1 is GTSNPN and CDR2 is SVGIG (reference sequence). The CDR3 protein is CAWSVGDVDSPLHF. In nucleotides, the CDR3 is TGTGCCTGGAGTGTGGGAGACGTTGATTCACCCCTCCACTTT.

The chain uses TRBV4-1 and TRBJ2-3; the D is unclear. Trimming cost V 11 bases and J 4 bases, with 22 bases left between them. The CDR3 length is 15 residues. Germline assignment: CDR1 MGHRA and CDR2 YSYEKL. CDR3 amino acids: CASRTQEGYADTQYF. The CDR3 region has the DNA TGCGCCTCCAGGACCCAAGAAGGGTACGCAGATACGCAGTATTTT.